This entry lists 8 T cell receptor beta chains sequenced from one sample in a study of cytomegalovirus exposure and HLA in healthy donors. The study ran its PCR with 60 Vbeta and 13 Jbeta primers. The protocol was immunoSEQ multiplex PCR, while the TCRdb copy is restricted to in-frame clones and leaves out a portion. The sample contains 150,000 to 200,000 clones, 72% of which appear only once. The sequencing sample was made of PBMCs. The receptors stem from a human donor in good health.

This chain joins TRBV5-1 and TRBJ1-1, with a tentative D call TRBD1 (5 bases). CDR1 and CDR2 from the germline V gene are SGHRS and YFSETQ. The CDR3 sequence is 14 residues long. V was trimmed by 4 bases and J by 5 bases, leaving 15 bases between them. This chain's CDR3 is CASSTPGAGTEAFF. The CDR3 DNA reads TGCGCCAGCAGCACCCCTGGGGCAGGGACTGAAGCTTTCTTT.

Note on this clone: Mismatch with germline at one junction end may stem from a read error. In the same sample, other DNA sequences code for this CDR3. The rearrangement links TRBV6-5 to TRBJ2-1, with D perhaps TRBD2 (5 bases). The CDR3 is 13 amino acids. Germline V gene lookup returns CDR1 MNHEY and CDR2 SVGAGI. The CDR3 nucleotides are TGCGCCAGCAGTTACTCCCCGGGGAATGAGCAGTTCTTC. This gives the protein CASSYSPGNEQFF.

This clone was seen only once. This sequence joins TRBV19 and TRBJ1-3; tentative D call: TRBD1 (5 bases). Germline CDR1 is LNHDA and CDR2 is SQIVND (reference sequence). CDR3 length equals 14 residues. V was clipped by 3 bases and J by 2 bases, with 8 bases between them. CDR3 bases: TGTGCCAGTAGTATTCAGGGTCCTGGAAACACCATATATTTT. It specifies CASSIQGPGNTIYF.

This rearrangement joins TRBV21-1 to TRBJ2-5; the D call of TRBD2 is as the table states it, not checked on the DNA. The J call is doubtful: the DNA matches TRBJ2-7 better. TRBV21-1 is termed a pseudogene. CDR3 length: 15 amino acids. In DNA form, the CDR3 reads TGTGCCAGCAGCAAACAAGGAGGGGCGGACTACGAGCAGTACTTC. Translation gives CASSKQGGADYEQYF.

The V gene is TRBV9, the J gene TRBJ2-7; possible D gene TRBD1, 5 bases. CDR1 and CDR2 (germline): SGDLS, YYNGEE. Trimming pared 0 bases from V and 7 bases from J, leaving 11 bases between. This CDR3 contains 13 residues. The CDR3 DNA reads TGTGCCAGCAGCGTAGCTGCAGGGTATGAGCAGTACTTC. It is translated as CASSVAAGYEQYF.

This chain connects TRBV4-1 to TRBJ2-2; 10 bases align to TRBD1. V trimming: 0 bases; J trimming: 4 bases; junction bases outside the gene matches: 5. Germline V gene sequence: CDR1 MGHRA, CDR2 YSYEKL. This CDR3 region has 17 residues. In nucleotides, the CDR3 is TGCGCCAGCAGCCAAGATCGCCGGGACAGGGGCACCGGGGAGCTGTTTTTT. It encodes CASSQDRRDRGTGELFF.

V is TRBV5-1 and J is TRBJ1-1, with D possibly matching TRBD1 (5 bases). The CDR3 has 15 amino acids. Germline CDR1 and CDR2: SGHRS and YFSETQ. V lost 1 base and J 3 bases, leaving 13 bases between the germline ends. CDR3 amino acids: CASSLTGGRDTEAFF. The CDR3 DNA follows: TGCGCCAGCAGCTTGACGGGGGGAAGGGACACTGAAGCTTTCTTT.

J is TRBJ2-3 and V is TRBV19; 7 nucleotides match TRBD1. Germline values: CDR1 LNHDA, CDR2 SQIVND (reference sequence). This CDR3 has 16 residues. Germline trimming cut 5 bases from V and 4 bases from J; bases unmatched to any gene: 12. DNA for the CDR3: TGTGCCAGTAGTGTGACCGGGACAGAGAGCGCAGATACGCAGTATTTT. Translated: CASSVTGTESADTQYF.